This T cell receptor (beta chain) stems from a study of blood T cells in healthy people across ages. The study's findings and limits: Per-million-T-cell TCR beta diversity fell roughly linearly with age.

V trimming: 11 bases; J trimming: 12 bases; junction bases outside the gene matches: 9. In germline, CDR1 is MNHEY, CDR2 SVGAGI. CDR3 size: 10 residues. A second PCR of roughly 6 to 12 cycles used a sample-barcoded 5' primer and a J-beta primer mix. Each CDR3 protein is one row after TCRdb ran MiXCR on the 5' RACE reads. The sample includes about 1.7 million distinct CDR3 sequences, 28% of them seen just once. This clonotype was detected ten times or more. What it binds is unknown. Material: blood. The receptor was derived from a woman aged 25 to 45 in good health. The chain has TRBV6-5 and TRBJ2-7, with TRBD1 identical over 8 bases. CDR3 DNA sequence: TGTGCCCGATATACCGGGACAGGGTACTTC. Translation gives CARYTGTGYF.